This is a list of T cell receptor beta chains from one sample in a study of tumor and adjacent non-tumor tissue in lung cancer. TCRdb redid the calling of the multiplex PCR reads with MiXCR, one entry per CDR3 protein. The sample comprises 120,000 or so distinct CDR3 sequences, about 66% of which are singletons, and around 13% rests with the top ten. Material: lung tumor tissue. The receptor set was obtained from a young man with non-small cell lung cancer. Both conserved end residues are part of each CDR3. A D gene is named only where the DNA matches it firmly. Clone size is shown for a subset of rows, as once, few, many or a class of expanded clone.

cdr3_length d_call j_call clone_size v_call cdr3_nt cdr3_aa
15 . TRBJ2-1 . TRBV6-5 TGTGTCAGCAGTTCACAAACGGGATATTGGAATGAGCAGTTCTTC CVSSSQTGYWNEQFF
13 . TRBJ2-1 once TRBV12-3/TRBV12-4 TGTGTCAGCAGTCCCTTGATCGCCGGGGGTATTTTCTTC CVSSPLIAGGIFF
15 TRBD2 TRBJ2-1 many TRBV30 TGTGCCTGTGCCGTAGCGGGACAATTCGACAATGAGCAGTTCTTC CACAVAGQFDNEQFF
13 TRBD2 TRBJ2-7 . TRBV20-1 TGCTGGGCCGTAGCGGGGGGTACTTACGAGCAGTACTTC CWAVAGGTYEQYF
17 TRBD2 TRBJ2-2 . TRBV11-2 TGTGCCAGCAACTCTTTTTTAGCGGGGAGGAACACCGGGGAGCTGTTTTTT CASNSFLAGRNTGELFF
13 TRBD2 TRBJ2-5 once TRBV7-9 TGTACCAGCAGCGGGGGCAGCCAAGAGACCCAGTACTTC CTSSGGSQETQYF
14 . TRBJ2-3 many TRBV11-3 TGTGCCAGCAGCTGGTTGGGGCCCAGGGATACGCAGTATTTT CASSWLGPRDTQYF
16 . TRBJ1-5 many TRBV6-6 TGTGCCAGCAGTTACCATAGGGGATATAGCAATCAGCCCCAGCATTTT CASSYHRGYSNQPQHF
15 TRBD1 TRBJ1-2 . TRBV20-1 TGCAGTGGTAGAGTTACCGGGACAGATGGATATGGCTACACCTTC CSGRVTGTDGYGYTF
14 . TRBJ2-7 . TRBV11-3 TGTGCCAGCAGTCTAGGGATAGGAGTCTACGAGCAGTACTTC CASSLGIGVYEQYF
18 . TRBJ2-2 . TRBV4-1 TGCGCCAGCAGCCACCGCAGGTGGTGTGGGGAGGACACCGGGGAGCTGCTTTTT CASSHRRWCGEDTGELLF
16 . TRBJ1-6 once TRBV6-1 TGTGCCAGCAGAGAGGACCCGTCAGGGAATAATTCACCCCTCCACTTT CASREDPSGNNSPLHF
17 TRBD1 TRBJ2-5 . TRBV11-2 TGTGCTAGCAGCTTAGTAGGGGGGACAGGGGGCGCGGAGATCCAGTGCTTC CASSLVGGTGGAEIQCF